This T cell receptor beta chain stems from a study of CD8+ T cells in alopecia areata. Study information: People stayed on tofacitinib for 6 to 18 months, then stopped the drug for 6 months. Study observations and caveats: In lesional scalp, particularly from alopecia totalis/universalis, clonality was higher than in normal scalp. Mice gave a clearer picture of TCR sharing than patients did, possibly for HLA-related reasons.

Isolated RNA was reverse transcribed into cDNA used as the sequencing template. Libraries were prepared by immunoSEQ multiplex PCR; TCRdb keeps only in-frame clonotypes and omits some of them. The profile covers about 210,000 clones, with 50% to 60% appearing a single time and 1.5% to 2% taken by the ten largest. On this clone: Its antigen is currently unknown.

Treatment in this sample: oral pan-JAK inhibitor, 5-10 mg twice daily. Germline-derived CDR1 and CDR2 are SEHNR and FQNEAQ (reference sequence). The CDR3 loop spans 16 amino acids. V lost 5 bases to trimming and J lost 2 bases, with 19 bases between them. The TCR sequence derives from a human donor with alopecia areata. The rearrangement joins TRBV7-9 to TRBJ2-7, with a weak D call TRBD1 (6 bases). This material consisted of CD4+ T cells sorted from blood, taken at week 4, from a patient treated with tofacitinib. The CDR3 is CASSRQVPGTPYEQYF. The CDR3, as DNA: TGTGCCAGCAGCCGACAGGTACCAGGGACACCCTACGAGCAGTACTTC.